Listed below are T cell receptor beta chains from one sample, sequenced in a study of CD8 T cells in ankylosing spondylitis. TCRdb used MiXCR to reprocess the 5' RACE reads, holding one entry per CDR3 protein. The sample records 230,000 or so distinct CDR3 sequences, about 20% being singletons. Sequencing was done on a sample of blood, either unsorted or a sorted T cell fraction (not recorded which). These receptors were taken from a male donor with ankylosing spondylitis or in good health (not recorded which). CDR3s include the opening cysteine and the closing phenylalanine or tryptophan. The D gene is left open where the match is weak. Size is omitted from some rows. Given values are once, few, many or a class for expanded clones.

v_gene	d_gene	j_gene	abundance	CDR3nt	CDR3aa
TRBV29-1	TRBD1	TRBJ2-7	many	TGCAGCGCCTATGTGGACAGGGCCTACGAGCAGTACTTC	CSAYVDRAYEQYF
TRBV5-1	NA	TRBJ1-5	few	TGCGCCAGCAGCTCGCCTCCCCGATTCTCCAGAGCGCCCCAGCATTTT	CASSSPPRFSRAPQHF
TRBV12-3/TRBV12-4	TRBD2	TRBJ2-7	few	TGTGCCAGCAGTGACCTTGGGGGGGAAACCTACGAGCAGTACTTC	CASSDLGGETYEQYF
TRBV6-5	NA	TRBJ2-1	NA	TGTGCCAGCAGTTCGGGCAGGGGAGGCTCCTACAATGAGCAGTTCTTC	CASSSGRGGSYNEQFF
TRBV7-8	NA	TRBJ2-1	NA	TGTGCCAGCAGCCGAAAAGAAAAGAAGCTTGGGAATGAGCAGTTCTTC	CASSRKEKKLGNEQFF
TRBV7-2	NA	TRBJ2-1	NA	TGTGCCAGCAGCTTCGGAACTGGGTCCCCCTACAATGAGCAGTTCTTC	CASSFGTGSPYNEQFF
TRBV6-1	NA	TRBJ2-1	many	TGTGCCAGCAGTGAAGACCGCAGCGGGACATCCTACAATGAGCAGTTCTTC	CASSEDRSGTSYNEQFF
TRBV6-5	TRBD1	TRBJ1-6	many	TGTGCCAGCAGTTACGGGACAGGGAATAATTCACCCCTCCACTTT	CASSYGTGNNSPLHF
TRBV4-1	TRBD2	TRBJ2-7	NA	TGCGCCAGCAGCCATAGGCCGGGACTAGCGGGAGTTAAGTCCTACGAGCAGTACTTC	CASSHRPGLAGVKSYEQYF
TRBV6-4	NA	TRBJ2-1	few	TGTGCCAGCAGTGAAAGCGAGAGATACGAGCAGTTCTTC	CASSESERYEQFF
TRBV6-5	NA	TRBJ2-1	NA	TGTGCCAGCAGTTACTCATGGGGGGATGAGCAGTTCTTC	CASSYSWGDEQFF
TRBV9	TRBD2	TRBJ2-1	few	TGTGCCAGCAGCGAAACCGGGACTAGCGGCAATGAGCAGTTCTTC	CASSETGTSGNEQFF
TRBV4-3	NA	TRBJ1-4	NA	TGCGCCAGCAGCCAAGATAGGTGGCACTCAACTAATGAAAAACTGTTTTTT	CASSQDRWHSTNEKLFF
TRBV20-1	NA	TRBJ2-7	NA	TGCAGTGCTAGAGATGGGCAGGGGATAGACGAGCAGTACTTC	CSARDGQGIDEQYF
TRBV7-8	TRBD1	TRBJ2-7	many	TGTGCCAGCAGCTTATTCGGGACAGGGGTATCCCCAGATTACGAGCAGTACTTC	CASSLFGTGVSPDYEQYF
TRBV4-1	TRBD2	TRBJ2-3	many	TGCGCCAGCAGCCAACGACTAGCGGGAAGGTCAGATACGCAGTATTTT	CASSQRLAGRSDTQYF
TRBV12-3/TRBV12-4	NA	TRBJ1-5	many	TGTGCCATAGGGGCAGTGAGCAATCAGCCCCAGCATTTT	CAIGAVSNQPQHF
TRBV24-1	NA	TRBJ2-1	NA	TGTGCCACCAGTGATTCGGGGGAGGCAACACTTAATGAGCAGTTCTTC	CATSDSGEATLNEQFF
TRBV29-1	NA	TRBJ2-3	many	TGCAGCGTTGTGGGTTGGGGCACAGATACGCAGTATTTT	CSVVGWGTDTQYF
TRBV29-1	NA	TRBJ2-5	NA	TGCAGCGTTGAGGTGGACCGGGGGACCCAGTACTTC	CSVEVDRGTQYF
TRBV10-3	NA	TRBJ1-6	NA	TGTGCCATCACTCCGGGGGACAATTCACCCCTCCACTTT	CAITPGDNSPLHF
TRBV7-9	NA	TRBJ2-7	NA	TGTGCCAGCAGCTTAGTTGGGGCGACCTACGAGCAGTACTTC	CASSLVGATYEQYF
TRBV6-5	NA	TRBJ2-5	NA	TGTGCCAGCAGTTCCATTCGAGGACTACCTCAAGAGACCCAGTACTTC	CASSSIRGLPQETQYF
TRBV20-1	NA	TRBJ2-1	few	TGCAGTGCTATTGGCGAGAGGAACAATGAGCAGTTCTTC	CSAIGERNNEQFF
TRBV9	TRBD1	TRBJ2-2	few	TGTGCCAGCAGCGTAGGGACAGGGGTTTTGACCGGGGAGCTGTTTTTT	CASSVGTGVLTGELFF
TRBV4-1	NA	TRBJ1-4	few	TGCGCCAGCAGCCAGTGGGGTTGGGATGAAAAACTGTTTTTT	CASSQWGWDEKLFF
TRBV9	NA	TRBJ2-7	NA	TGTGCCAGCAGCGTAGTGGCAGGGAGCGAGCAGTACTTC	CASSVVAGSEQYF
TRBV5-1	TRBD1	TRBJ1-5	many	TGCGCCAGCAGCCAGGGGACAGGGGAGGATCAGCCCCAGCATTTT	CASSQGTGEDQPQHF
TRBV7-9	NA	TRBJ2-1	NA	TGTGCCAGCAGCCCGTGGGGCGGATACAATGAGCAGTTCTTC	CASSPWGGYNEQFF
TRBV13	NA	TRBJ2-1	NA	TGTGCCAGCAGCTTACGCTCGGGCAGGGAAGGTGAGCTGTTCTTC	CASSLRSGREGELFF
TRBV5-1	NA	TRBJ2-1	many	TGCGCCAGCAGCTCGGGACCTGGGAATGAGCAGTTCTTC	CASSSGPGNEQFF
TRBV4-2	TRBD2	TRBJ2-7	many	TGTGCCAGCAGCCAAGATCCAGCGGGAGGGTACGAGCAGTACTTC	CASSQDPAGGYEQYF
TRBV7-2	NA	TRBJ2-7	many	TGTGCCAGCAGCTTAGTAGGGGGGGCCTACGAGCAGTACTTC	CASSLVGGAYEQYF
TRBV11-2	NA	TRBJ2-7	NA	TGTGCCAGCAGCTTTGACACCACCGGGCAGTACTTC	CASSFDTTGQYF
TRBV9	NA	TRBJ2-7	many	TGTGCCAGCAGCGTATCGGGAGCAGGCGAGCAGTACTTC	CASSVSGAGEQYF
TRBV7-2	NA	TRBJ2-5	few	TGTGCCAGCAGCTTACCACAGCCCCAAGAGACCCAGTACTTC	CASSLPQPQETQYF
TRBV9	NA	TRBJ2-3	NA	TGTGCCAGCAGCGTAGATGCGTGGGCCGGCACAGATACGCAGTATTTT	CASSVDAWAGTDTQYF
TRBV6-4	NA	TRBJ2-5	few	TGTGCCAGCAGGGGGTGGGTTATCTCCGCGGACTCCATATTCCAAGAGACCCAGTACTTC	CASRGWVISADSIFQETQYF
TRBV20-1	NA	TRBJ2-5	few	TGCAGTGCTAGGGGTTGGAGTGAAGAGACCCAGTACTTC	CSARGWSEETQYF
TRBV6-5	NA	TRBJ2-1	few	TGTGCCAGCAGTTACTCCTTAGTGGGGGCCTACAATGAGCAGTTCTTC	CASSYSLVGAYNEQFF
TRBV6-2/TRBV6-3	NA	TRBJ1-5	many	TGTGCCAGCAGTTACCGACAGACTTATAGCAATCAGCCCCAGCATTTT	CASSYRQTYSNQPQHF
TRBV13	TRBD2	TRBJ2-3	NA	TGTGCCAGCAGCTTCCCCGGACTAGCGGGAGCAGATACGCAGTATTTT	CASSFPGLAGADTQYF
TRBV27	TRBD1	TRBJ1-1	NA	TGTGCCAGCTCTCCCGGGACAGCTAACACTGAAGCTTTCTTT	CASSPGTANTEAFF
TRBV6-5	NA	TRBJ1-4	NA	TGTGCCAGCAGTTCCGACAGCGGGAATAATGAAAAACTGTTTTTT	CASSSDSGNNEKLFF
TRBV5-6	NA	TRBJ1-5	NA	TGTGCCAGCAGCTTGCGGGCAGCGGATAGCAATCAGCCCCAGCATTTT	CASSLRAADSNQPQHF
TRBV11-2	NA	TRBJ2-2	few	TGTGCCAGCAGCTCATTAACGGAGGGTTACACCGGGGAGCTGTTTTTT	CASSSLTEGYTGELFF
TRBV20-1	NA	TRBJ2-7	few	TGCAGTGCTAGATACTCCTACGAGCAGTACTTC	CSARYSYEQYF
TRBV29-1	NA	TRBJ2-2	NA	TGCAGCGTTGAGTTGGGAAGCGGACAGCCCGGGGAGCTGTTTTTT	CSVELGSGQPGELFF
TRBV2	TRBD2	TRBJ2-7	NA	TGTGCCAGCATGCCTAGCGGGGGCTACGAGCAGTACTTC	CASMPSGGYEQYF
TRBV11-2	NA	TRBJ2-5	few	TGTGCCAGCAGCTTAGCAACCGCCTCCTTGGGAACCCAGTACTTC	CASSLATASLGTQYF
TRBV7-8	TRBD2	TRBJ2-2	few	TGTGCCAGCAGCTTATTTAGCGGGAGTTCCTATGGGGAGCTGTTTTTT	CASSLFSGSSYGELFF